This TCR beta chain derives from a study of T cell responses to AZD1222 COVID-19 vaccine. Study-level findings and limits: Samples come after the peak T cell response, not at day 14. Seropositive AZD1222 recipients at baseline numbered only 6 or 7.

This table comes from immunoSEQ multiplex PCR, and its TCRdb copy is limited to in-frame clones, with some not included. This table has tens of thousands of clones, 88% appearing once. With 6 bases removed from V and 5 bases from J, the gap between germline ends came to 13 bases. This CDR3 has 13 residues. The germline V gene has CDR1 LNHDA and CDR2 SQIVND (reference sequence). Regarding this clone: Its antigen is currently unknown.

The sequence derives from an adult who received the AZD1222 COVID-19 vaccine. The sample was peripheral blood, taken 28 days after the second AZD1222 dose. J is TRBJ1-1 and V is TRBV19, with D possibly being TRBD1 (6 bases). The CDR3 loop reads CASRLGGGTEAFF. CDR3 DNA sequence: TGTGCCAGTAGACTAGGGGGTGGAACTGAAGCTTTCTTT.